This T cell receptor beta chain was sequenced during a study of blood T cell repertoires in COVID-19. Study-level information: T cells, B-cell-depleted T cells, or PBMCs provided the cDNA or gDNA that served as material.

As handled by the study authors: Reference gene primer amplification in the assay estimated nucleated cell counts. Some clones are missing from TCRdb's copy, which holds only in-frame ones; the method was immunoSEQ multiplex PCR. V and J calls and clone size follow that table, whereas D and trimming were derived from the DNA. The sample has around 300,000 clones; approximately 90% are singletons. CDR1 and CDR2 (germline): KGHSH, LQKENI. The CDR3 extends over 15 amino acids. The ends lost 6 bases at V and 3 bases at J; junction bases unmatched: 9. The table lists this clone with a count of one. The sequenced material came from peripheral blood. The rearrangement joins TRBV18 to TRBJ2-7, with 9 bases aligning to TRBD1. The sequence came from a young woman with active or convalescent COVID-19. CDR3 protein: CASSLPGQGSYEQYF. In DNA, the CDR3 is TGTGCCAGCTCGCTACCGGGACAGGGTAGCTACGAGCAGTACTTC.